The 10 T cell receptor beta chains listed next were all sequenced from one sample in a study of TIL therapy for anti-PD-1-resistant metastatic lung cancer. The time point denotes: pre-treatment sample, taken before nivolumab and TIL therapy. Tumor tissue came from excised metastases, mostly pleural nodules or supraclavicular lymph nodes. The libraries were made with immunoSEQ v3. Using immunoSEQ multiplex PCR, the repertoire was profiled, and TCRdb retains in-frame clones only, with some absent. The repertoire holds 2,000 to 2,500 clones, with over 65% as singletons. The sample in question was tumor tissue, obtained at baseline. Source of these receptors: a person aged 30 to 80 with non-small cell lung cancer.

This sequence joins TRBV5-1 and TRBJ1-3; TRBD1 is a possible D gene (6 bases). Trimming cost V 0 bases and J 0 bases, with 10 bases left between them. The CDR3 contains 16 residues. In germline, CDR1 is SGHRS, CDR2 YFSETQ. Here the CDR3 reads CASSLDGGDSGNTIYF. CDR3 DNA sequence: TGCGCCAGCAGCTTGGACGGGGGCGACTCTGGAAACACCATATATTTT. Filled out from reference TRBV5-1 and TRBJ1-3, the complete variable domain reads KAGVTQTPRYLIKTRGQQVTLSCSPISGHRSVSWYQQTPGQGLQFLFEYFSETQRNKGNFPGRFSGRQFSNSRSEMNVSTLELGDSALYLCASSLDGGDSGNTIYFGEGSWLTVV.

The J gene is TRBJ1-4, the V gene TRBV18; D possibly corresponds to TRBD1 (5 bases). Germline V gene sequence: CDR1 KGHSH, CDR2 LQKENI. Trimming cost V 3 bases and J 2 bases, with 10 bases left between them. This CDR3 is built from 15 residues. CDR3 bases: TGTGCCAGCTCACCGACGGGGGTGACTAATGAAAAACTGTTTTTT. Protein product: CASSPTGVTNEKLFF.

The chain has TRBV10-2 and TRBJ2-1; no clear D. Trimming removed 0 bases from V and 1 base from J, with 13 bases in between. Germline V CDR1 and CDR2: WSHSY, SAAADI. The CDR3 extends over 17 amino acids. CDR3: CASSESTQETSYNEQFF. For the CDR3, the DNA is TGCGCCAGCAGTGAGTCGACGCAGGAGACGTCCTACAATGAGCAGTTCTTC.

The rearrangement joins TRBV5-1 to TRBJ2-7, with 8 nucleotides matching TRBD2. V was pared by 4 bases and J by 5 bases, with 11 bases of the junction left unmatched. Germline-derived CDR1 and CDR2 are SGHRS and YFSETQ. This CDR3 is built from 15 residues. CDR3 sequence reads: CASSGPGTREDEQYF. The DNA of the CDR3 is TGCGCCAGCAGCGGACCCGGGACTAGAGAGGACGAGCAGTACTTC. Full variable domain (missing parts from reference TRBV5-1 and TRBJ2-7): KAGVTQTPRYLIKTRGQQVTLSCSPISGHRSVSWYQQTPGQGLQFLFEYFSETQRNKGNFPGRFSGRQFSNSRSEMNVSTLELGDSALYLCASSGPGTREDEQYFGPGTRLTVT.

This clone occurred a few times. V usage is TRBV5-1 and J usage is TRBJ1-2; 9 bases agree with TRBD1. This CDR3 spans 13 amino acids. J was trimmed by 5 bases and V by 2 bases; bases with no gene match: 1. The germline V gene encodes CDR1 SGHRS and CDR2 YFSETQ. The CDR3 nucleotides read TGCGCCAGCAGCTTACAGGGGGCGTATGGCTACACCTTC. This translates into CASSLQGAYGYTF.

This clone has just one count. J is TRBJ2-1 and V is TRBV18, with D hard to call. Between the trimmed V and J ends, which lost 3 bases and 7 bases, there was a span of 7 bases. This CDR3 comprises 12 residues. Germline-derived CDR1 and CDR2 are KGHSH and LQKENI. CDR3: CASSPSTNEQFF. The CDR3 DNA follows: TGTGCCAGCTCACCTTCGACGAATGAGCAGTTCTTC. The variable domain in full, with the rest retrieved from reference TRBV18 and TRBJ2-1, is NAGVMQNPRHLVRRRGQEARLRCSPMKGHSHVYWYRQLPEEGLKFMVYLQKENIIDESGMPKERFSAEFPKEGPSILRIQQVVRGDSAAYFCASSPSTNEQFFGPGTRLTVL.

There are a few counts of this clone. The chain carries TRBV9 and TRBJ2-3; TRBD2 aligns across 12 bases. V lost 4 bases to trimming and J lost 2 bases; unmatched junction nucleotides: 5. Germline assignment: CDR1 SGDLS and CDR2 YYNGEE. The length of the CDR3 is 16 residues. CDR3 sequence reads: CASSRGLAGYTDTQYF. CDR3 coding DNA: TGTGCCAGCAGCAGAGGACTAGCGGGGTACACAGATACGCAGTATTTT.

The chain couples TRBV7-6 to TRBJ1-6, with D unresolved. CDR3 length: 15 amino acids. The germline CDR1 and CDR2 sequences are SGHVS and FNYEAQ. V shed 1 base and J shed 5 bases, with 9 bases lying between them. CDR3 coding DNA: TGTGCCAGCAGCTTAGGAAGGGCGAATAATTCACCCCTCCACTTT. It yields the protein CASSLGRANNSPLHF.

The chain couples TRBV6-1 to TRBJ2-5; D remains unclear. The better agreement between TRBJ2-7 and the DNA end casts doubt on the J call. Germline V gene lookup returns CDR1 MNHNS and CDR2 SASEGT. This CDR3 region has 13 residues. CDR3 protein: CASSGGYVHEQYF. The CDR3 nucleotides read TGTGCCAGCAGTGGGGGTTACGTACACGAGCAGTACTTC.

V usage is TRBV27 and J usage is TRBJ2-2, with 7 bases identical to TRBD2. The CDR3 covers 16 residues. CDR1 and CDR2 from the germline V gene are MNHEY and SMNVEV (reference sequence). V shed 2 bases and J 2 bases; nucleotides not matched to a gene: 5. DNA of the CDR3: TGTGCCAGCAGTTTAACAGCGGGGATTAACACCGGGGAGCTGTTTTTT. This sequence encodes CASSLTAGINTGELFF.